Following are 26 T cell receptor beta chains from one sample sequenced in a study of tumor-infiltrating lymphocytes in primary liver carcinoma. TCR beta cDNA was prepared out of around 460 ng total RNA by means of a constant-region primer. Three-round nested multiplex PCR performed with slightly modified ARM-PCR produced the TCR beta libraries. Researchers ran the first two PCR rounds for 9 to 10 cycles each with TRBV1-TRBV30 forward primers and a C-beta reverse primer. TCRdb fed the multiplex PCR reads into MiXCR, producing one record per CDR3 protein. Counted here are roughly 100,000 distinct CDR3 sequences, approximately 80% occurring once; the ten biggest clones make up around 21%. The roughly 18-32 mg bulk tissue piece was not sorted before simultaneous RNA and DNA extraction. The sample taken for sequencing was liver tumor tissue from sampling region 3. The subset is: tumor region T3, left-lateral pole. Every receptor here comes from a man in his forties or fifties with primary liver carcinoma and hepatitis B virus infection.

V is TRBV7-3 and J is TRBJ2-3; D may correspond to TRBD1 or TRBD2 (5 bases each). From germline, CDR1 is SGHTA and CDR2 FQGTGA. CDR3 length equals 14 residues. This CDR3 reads CTNRLMGGTDTQYF. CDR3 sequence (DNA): TGTACCAACAGATTAATGGGGGGCACAGATACGCAGTATTTT.

The CDR3 loop is CASSPRTGTEQFF. In nucleotides, the CDR3 is TGTGCCAGCAGTCCCCGTACGGGGACTGAGCAGTTCTTC. This chain connects TRBV6-5 to TRBJ2-1; D may correspond to TRBD1 or TRBD2 (5 bases each). This CDR3 region has 13 residues. Trimming pared 5 bases from V and 9 bases from J, leaving 14 bases between. Germline values: CDR1 MNHEY, CDR2 SVGAGI.

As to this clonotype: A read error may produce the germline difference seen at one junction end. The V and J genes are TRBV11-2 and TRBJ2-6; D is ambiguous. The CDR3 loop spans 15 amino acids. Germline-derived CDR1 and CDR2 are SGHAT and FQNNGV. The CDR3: CATQLPRSEANVLTF. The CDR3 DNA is TGTGCCACCCAGCTGCCGCGCTCTGAGGCCAATGTCCTGACTTTC.

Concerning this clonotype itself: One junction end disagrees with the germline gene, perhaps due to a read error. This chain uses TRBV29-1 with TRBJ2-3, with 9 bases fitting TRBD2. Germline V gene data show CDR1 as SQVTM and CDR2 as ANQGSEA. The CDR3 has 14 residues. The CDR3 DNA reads TGCAGCGCTGAGGGTAGCGGGAGTACAGACACGCAGTATTTT. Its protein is CSAEGSGSTDTQYF.

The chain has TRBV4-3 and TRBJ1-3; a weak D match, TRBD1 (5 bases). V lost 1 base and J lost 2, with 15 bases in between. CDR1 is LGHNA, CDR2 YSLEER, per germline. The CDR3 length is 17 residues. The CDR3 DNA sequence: TGCGCCAGCAGCCAAGCACCGGAACAGGAGGCTGGAAACACCATATATTTT. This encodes CASSQAPEQEAGNTIYF.

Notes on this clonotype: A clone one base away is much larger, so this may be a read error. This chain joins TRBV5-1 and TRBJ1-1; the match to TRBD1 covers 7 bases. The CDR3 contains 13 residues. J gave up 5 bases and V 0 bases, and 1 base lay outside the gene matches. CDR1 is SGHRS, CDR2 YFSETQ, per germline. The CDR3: CASSLETGTEAFF. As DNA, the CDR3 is TGCGCCAGCAGCTTGGAGACAGGGACTGAAGCTTTCTTT.

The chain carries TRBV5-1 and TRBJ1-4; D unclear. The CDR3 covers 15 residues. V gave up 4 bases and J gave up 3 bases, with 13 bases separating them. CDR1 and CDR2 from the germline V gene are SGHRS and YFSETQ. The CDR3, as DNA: TGCGCCAGCAGCCGCGATAGACCGTCTAATGAAAAACTGTTTTTT. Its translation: CASSRDRPSNEKLFF.

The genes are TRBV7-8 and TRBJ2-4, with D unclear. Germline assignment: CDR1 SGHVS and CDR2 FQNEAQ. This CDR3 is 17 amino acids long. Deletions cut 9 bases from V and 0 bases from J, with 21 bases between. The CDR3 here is CARSPLSGGLAKNIQYF. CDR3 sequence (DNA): TGTGCCAGGAGCCCCCTTTCCGGCGGATTAGCCAAAAACATTCAGTACTTC.

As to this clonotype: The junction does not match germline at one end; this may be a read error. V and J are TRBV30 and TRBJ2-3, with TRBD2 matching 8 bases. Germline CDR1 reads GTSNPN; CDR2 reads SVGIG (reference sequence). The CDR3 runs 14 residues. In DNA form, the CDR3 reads TGTGCCTGGAGCCGACTAGCGTTCAAAGATACGCAGTTTTTT. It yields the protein CAWSRLAFKDTQFF.

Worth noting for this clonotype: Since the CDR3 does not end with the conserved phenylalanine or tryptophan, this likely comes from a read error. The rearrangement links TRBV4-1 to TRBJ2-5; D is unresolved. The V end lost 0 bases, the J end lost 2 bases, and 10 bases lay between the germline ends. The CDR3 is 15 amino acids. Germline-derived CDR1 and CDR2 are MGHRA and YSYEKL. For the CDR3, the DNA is TGCGCCAGCAGCCAAGATCTTTACTCACAAGAGACCCAGTACTCC. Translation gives CASSQDLYSQETQYS.

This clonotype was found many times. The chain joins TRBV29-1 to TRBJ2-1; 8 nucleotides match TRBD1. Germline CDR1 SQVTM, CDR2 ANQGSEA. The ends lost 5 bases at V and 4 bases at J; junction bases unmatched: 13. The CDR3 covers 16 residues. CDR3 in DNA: TGCAGCGTTTTAGGACAGCCCCAGGGGGCTTACAATGAGCAGTTCTTC. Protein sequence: CSVLGQPQGAYNEQFF.

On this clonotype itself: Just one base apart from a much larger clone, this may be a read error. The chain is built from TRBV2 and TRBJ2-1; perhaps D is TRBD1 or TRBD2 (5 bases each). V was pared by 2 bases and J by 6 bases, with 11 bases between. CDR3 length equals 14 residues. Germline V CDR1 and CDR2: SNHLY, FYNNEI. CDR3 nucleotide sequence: TGTGCCAGCAGTGAACCGGGACCTTCCAATGAGCAGTTCTTC. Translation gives CASSEPGPSNEQFF.

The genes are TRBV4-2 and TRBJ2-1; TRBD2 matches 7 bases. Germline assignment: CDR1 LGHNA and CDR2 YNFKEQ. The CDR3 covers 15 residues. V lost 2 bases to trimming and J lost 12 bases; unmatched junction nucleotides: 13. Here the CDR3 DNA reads TGTGCCAGCAGCCAATCTAGCGGTGGGATCGATGGGCAGTTCTTC. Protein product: CASSQSSGGIDGQFF.

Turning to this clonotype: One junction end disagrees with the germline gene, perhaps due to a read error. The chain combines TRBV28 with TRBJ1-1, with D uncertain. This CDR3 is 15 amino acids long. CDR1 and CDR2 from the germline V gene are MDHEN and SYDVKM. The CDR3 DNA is TGTGCCAGTAGTTTAGCAACAACATGGAACACTGAAGCATTCTTT. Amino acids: CASSLATTWNTEAFF.

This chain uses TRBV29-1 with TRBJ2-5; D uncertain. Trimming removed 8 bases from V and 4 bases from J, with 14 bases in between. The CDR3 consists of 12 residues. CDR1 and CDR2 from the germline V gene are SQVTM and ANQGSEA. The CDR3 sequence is CSLLGSLETQYF. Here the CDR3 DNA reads TGCAGCCTTTTGGGGTCCCTAGAGACCCAGTACTTC.

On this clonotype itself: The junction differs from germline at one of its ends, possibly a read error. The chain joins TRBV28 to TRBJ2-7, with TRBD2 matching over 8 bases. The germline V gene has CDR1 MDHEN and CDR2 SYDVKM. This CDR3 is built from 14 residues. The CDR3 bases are TGTGCCAACAGTCGGGGGGGACTACAATACGAGCAGTACTTC. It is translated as CANSRGGLQYEQYF.

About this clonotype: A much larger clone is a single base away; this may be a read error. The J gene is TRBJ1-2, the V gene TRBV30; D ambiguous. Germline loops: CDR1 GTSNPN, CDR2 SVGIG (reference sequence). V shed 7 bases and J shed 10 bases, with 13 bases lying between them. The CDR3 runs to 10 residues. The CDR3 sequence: CASRSSDYTF. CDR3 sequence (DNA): TGTGCCTCCCGGTCCAGTGACTACACCTTC.

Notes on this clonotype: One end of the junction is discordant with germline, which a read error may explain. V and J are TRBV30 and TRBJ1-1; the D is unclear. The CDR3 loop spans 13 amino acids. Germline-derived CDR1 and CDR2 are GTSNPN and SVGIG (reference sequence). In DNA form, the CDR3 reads TGTGCCTGGAGATTCGCCATGAACATTGAAGCTTTCTTT. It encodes CAWRFAMNIEAFF.

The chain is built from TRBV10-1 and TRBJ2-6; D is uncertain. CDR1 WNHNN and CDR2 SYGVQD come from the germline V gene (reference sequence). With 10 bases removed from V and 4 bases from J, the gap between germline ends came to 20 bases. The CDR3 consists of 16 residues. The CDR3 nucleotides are TGCGCCACCCCTGCGAGTATCGAAACAGGGGCCAACGTCCTGACTTTC. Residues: CATPASIETGANVLTF.

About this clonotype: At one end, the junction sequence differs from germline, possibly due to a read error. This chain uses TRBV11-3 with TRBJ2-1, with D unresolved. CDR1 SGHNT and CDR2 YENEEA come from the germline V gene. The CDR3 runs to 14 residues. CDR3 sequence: CASSLGVSNNDQLF. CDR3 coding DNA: TGCGCCAGCAGCTTAGGCGTCTCGAACAATGATCAGCTCTTC.

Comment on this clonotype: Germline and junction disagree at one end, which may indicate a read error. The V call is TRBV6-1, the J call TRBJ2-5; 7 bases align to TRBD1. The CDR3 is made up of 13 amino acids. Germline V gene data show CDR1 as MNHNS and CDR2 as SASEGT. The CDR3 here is CASGDQGVVTQYF. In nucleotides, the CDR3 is TGTGCCAGCGGTGACCAGGGGGTGGTGACCCAGTACTTC.

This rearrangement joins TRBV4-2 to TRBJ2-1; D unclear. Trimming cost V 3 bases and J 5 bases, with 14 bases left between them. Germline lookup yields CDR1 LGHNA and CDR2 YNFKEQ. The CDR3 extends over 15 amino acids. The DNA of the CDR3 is TGTGCCAGCAGCCAGGGATTCCAGACAAACAATGAGCAGTTCTTC. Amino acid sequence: CASSQGFQTNNEQFF.

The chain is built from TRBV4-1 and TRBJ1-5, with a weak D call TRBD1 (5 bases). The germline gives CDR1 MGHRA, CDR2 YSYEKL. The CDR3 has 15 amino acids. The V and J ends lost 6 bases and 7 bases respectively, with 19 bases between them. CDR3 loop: CASRPIEGSDQPQHF. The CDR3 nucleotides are TGCGCCAGCAGACCCATAGAGGGGAGCGACCAGCCCCAGCATTTT.

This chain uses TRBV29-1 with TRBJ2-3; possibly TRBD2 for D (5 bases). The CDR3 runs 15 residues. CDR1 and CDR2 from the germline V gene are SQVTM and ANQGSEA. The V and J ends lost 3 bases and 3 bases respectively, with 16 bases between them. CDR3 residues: CSVERVGVRTDTQYF. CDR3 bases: TGCAGCGTTGAGAGAGTGGGAGTGAGGACAGATACGCAGTATTTT.

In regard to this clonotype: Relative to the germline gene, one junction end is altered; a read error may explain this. CDR3 protein: CSVDHTQGNDQFF. The CDR3, as DNA: TGCAGCGTTGACCATACACAAGGGAATGACCAGTTCTTC. This sequence joins TRBV29-1 and TRBJ2-1; no definite D call. This CDR3 region has 13 residues. The germline gives CDR1 SQVTM, CDR2 ANQGSEA.

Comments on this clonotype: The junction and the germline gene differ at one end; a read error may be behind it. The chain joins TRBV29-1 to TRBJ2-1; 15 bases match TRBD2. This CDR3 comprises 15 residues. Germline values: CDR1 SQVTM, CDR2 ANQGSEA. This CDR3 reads CSVGLAGGFYVEQFF. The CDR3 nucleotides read TGCAGTGTTGGACTAGCGGGAGGGTTCTACGTTGAGCAGTTCTTC.